The T cell receptor (beta chain) under discussion was sequenced for a study of shared T cell receptors in the human thymus. The protocol was immunoSEQ multiplex PCR, while the TCRdb copy is restricted to in-frame clones and leaves out a portion. The repertoire holds just under 550,000 clones, with roughly 74% as singletons. V lost 4 bases and J 4 bases, leaving 10 bases between the germline ends. This CDR3 region has 13 residues. Germline values: CDR1 LGHNA, CDR2 YSLEER. These sequences were also reported in another study, on human thymus T cells.

The sequence was collected from a boy under two years old with a congenital heart defect. Sequenced sample: thymocytes. The chain has TRBV4-3 and TRBJ1-1; a possible D gene is TRBD1 (6 bases). CDR3 in DNA: TGCGCCAGCAGCCCCAGGACAGCCACTGAAGCTTTCTTT. Amino acid sequence: CASSPRTATEAFF.